The present entry profiles one T cell receptor beta chain with its context. The table came from immunoSEQ multiplex PCR; TCRdb's copy has only in-frame clones and leaves some out. This sample yields around 88,000 clones, of which roughly 80% are seen a single time; about 10% belongs to the top ten. This sample stems from a study of blood T cell repertoires in COVID-19. Study-level background: COVID-19 samples from acute and convalescent phases originated in the United States, Italy and Spain.

After removal of 5 bases from V and 3 bases from J, the junction contained 9 bases not matched to a gene. Germline lookup yields CDR1 SGHTA and CDR2 FQGNSA. The CDR3 loop spans 15 amino acids. This sequence was found in a woman at least 80 years old with acute or convalescent COVID-19. The chain couples TRBV7-2 to TRBJ2-7; 8 bases line up with TRBD1. The sequenced sample was peripheral blood. The CDR3 spells CASSPFRDRIYEQYF. DNA for the CDR3: TGTGCCAGCAGCCCCTTCCGGGACAGGATCTACGAGCAGTACTTC.